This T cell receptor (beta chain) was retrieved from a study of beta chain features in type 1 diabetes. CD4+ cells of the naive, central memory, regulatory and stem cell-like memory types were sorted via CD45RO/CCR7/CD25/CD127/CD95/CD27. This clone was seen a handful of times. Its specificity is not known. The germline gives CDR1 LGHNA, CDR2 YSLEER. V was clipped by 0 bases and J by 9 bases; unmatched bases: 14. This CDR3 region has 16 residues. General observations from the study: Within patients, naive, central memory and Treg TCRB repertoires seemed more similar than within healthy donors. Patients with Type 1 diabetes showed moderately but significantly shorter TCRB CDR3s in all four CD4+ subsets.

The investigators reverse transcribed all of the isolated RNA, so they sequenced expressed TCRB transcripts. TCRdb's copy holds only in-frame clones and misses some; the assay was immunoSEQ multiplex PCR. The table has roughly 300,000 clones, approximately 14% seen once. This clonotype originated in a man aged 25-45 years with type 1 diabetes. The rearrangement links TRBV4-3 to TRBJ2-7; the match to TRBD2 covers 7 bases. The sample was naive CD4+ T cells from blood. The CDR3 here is CASSQDWTRLLSGQYF. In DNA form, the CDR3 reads TGCGCCAGCAGCCAAGATTGGACTAGGCTTCTTAGTGGGCAGTACTTC.